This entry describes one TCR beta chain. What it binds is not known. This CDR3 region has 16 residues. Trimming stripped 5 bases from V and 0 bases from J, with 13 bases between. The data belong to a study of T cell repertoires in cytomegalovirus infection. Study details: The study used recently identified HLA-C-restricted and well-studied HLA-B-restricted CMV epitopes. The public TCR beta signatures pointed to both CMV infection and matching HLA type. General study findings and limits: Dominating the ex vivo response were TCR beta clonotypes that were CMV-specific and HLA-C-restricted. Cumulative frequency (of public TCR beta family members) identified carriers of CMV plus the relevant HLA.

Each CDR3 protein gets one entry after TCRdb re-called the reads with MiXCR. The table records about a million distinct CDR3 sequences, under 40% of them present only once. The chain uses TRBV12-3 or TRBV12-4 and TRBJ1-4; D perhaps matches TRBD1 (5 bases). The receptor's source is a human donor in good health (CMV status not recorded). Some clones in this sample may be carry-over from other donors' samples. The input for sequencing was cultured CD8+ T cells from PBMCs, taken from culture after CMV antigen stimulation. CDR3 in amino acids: CASSASWGATNEKLFF. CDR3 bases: TGTGCCAGCAGTGCTTCCTGGGGGGCAACTAATGAAAAACTGTTTTTT.